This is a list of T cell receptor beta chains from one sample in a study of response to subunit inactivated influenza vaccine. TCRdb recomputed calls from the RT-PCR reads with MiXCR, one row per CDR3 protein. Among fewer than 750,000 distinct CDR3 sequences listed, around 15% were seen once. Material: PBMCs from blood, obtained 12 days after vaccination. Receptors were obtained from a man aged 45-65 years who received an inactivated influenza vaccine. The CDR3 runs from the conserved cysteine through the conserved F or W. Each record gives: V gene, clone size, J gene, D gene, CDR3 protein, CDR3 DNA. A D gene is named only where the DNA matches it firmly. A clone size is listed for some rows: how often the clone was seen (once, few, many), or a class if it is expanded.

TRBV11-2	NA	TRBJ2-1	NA	CASSLGLVLQSYNEQFF	TGTGCCAGCAGCTTAGGACTAGTTCTTCAATCCTACAATGAGCAGTTCTTC
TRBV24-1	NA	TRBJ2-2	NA	CATSAPPGGGASTGELFF	TGTGCCACCAGTGCCCCTCCTGGAGGGGGGGCATCCACCGGGGAGCTGTTTTTT
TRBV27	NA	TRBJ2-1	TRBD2	CASSPGTSRTYNEQFF	TGTGCCAGCAGCCCCGGGACTAGCAGGACCTACAATGAGCAGTTCTTC
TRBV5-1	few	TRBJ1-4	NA	CASSYSVPNEKLFF	TGCGCCAGCAGCTATAGTGTCCCAAATGAAAAACTGTTTTTT
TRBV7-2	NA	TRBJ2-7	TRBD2	CASSSSPGGVFEQYF	TGTGCCAGCAGCTCCTCCCCGGGGGGAGTATTCGAGCAGTACTTC
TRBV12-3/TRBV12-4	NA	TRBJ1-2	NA	CASSLDGGSNYGYTF	TGTGCCAGCAGTTTAGACGGGGGGTCTAACTATGGCTACACCTTC
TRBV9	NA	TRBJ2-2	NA	CASSVYSRNTGELFF	TGTGCCAGCAGCGTATATTCCAGGAACACCGGGGAGCTGTTTTTT
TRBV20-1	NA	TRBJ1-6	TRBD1	CSALSFGQGKGNSPLHF	TGCAGTGCTCTCAGCTTTGGACAGGGCAAAGGCAATTCACCCCTCCACTTT
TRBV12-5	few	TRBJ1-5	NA	CASGLLGYSNQPQHF	TGTGCTAGTGGTTTGCTAGGGTATAGCAATCAGCCCCAGCATTTT
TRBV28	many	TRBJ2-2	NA	CASSLSGELFF	TGTGCCAGCAGTTTGTCCGGGGAGCTGTTTTTT
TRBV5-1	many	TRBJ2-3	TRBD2	CASSPAGERTDTQYF	TGCGCCAGCAGCCCGGCGGGGGAACGCACAGATACGCAGTATTTT
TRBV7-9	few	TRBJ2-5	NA	CASSLAGIEGQETQYF	TGTGCCAGCAGCTTAGCTGGCATCGAGGGACAAGAGACCCAGTACTTC
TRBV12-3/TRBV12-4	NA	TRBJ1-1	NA	CASSDGGNTEAFF	TGTGCCAGCAGTGACGGTGGGAACACTGAAGCTTTCTTT
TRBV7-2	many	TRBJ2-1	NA	CASSLVEGKDNEQFF	TGTGCCAGCAGCTTAGTGGAGGGAAAGGACAATGAGCAGTTCTTC
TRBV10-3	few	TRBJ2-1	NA	CAISESGGYSPLNNEQFF	TGTGCCATCAGTGAGTCGGGCGGTTATTCTCCTCTTAACAATGAGCAGTTCTTC
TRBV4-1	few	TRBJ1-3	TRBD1	CASSREQGQGATAGNTIYF	TGCGCCAGCAGCCGAGAGCAGGGACAGGGGGCAACAGCTGGAAACACCATATATTTT
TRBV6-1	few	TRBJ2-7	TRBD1	CASRNRDRAYEQYF	TGTGCCAGCAGAAACCGGGACAGGGCTTACGAGCAGTACTTC
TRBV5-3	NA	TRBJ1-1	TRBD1	CARSLLGQGMNTEAFF	TGTGCCAGAAGCTTGCTGGGACAGGGGATGAACACTGAAGCTTTCTTT